Presented here are 18 T cell receptor beta chains from one specimen sequenced in a study of T cell responses to AZD1222 COVID-19 vaccine. Method: immunoSEQ multiplex PCR; TCRdb's copy keeps in-frame clones and lacks some. The data contain roughly 99,000 clones, about 90% of them seen just once; the ten biggest clones take up 6.6%. The specimen comprised peripheral blood, sampled on day 0 of AZD1222 vaccination. These TCRs come from an adult in good health.

The chain employs TRBV18 and TRBJ1-5, with TRBD1 matching over 8 bases. CDR1 and CDR2 (germline): KGHSH, LQKENI. CDR3 length equals 14 residues. The junction had 4 bases not matched to a gene; V was cut back by 3 bases and J by 6 bases. The CDR3 reads CASSPTGVRQPQHF. CDR3 coding DNA: TGTGCCAGCTCACCGACAGGGGTTCGTCAGCCCCAGCATTTT.

V is TRBV29-1 and J is TRBJ2-3; either TRBD1 or TRBD2 may fit D (5 bases each). The CDR3 runs to 13 residues. Germline CDR1 and CDR2: SQVTM and ANQGSEA. The V end was cut by 5 bases, the J end by 6 bases, with 15 bases between. The CDR3 bases are TGCAGCGTTACGGGACCGACCAAGGATACGCAGTATTTT. It specifies CSVTGPTKDTQYF.

The chain joins TRBV10-1 to TRBJ2-2; possibly TRBD1 for D (5 bases). The V and J ends lost 3 bases and 5 bases respectively, with 13 bases between them. The CDR3 runs 15 residues. The V gene's germline CDR1 is WNHNN and CDR2 SYGVQD (reference sequence). As DNA, the CDR3 is TGCGCCAGCAGTGAAGTGGCAGGGCGGACCGGGGAGCTGTTTTTT. It is translated as CASSEVAGRTGELFF.

The chain carries TRBV5-5 and TRBJ2-2, with D tentatively TRBD1 or TRBD2 (5 bases each). The CDR3 contains 14 residues. Per germline, CDR1 SGHKS and CDR2 YYEKEE (reference sequence). V lost 2 bases to trimming and J lost 2 bases, with 7 bases between them. In DNA, the CDR3 is TGTGCCAGCAGCTTCGGGACCAACACCGGGGAGCTGTTTTTT. Amino acid sequence: CASSFGTNTGELFF.

The chain recombines TRBV19 with TRBJ2-2, with D possibly being TRBD2 (7 bases). Trimming removed 3 bases at V and 2 bases at J, with 13 bases between. Germline V gene lookup returns CDR1 LNHDA and CDR2 SQIVND (reference sequence). The CDR3 is 16 residues long. The CDR3 protein is CASSITWGGNTGELFF. Written as DNA, the CDR3 is TGTGCCAGTAGTATTACGTGGGGGGGCAACACCGGGGAGCTGTTTTTT.

The rearrangement links TRBV20-1 to TRBJ2-3, with D tentatively TRBD1 or TRBD2 (7 bases each). Germline V gene data show CDR1 as DFQATT and CDR2 as SNEGSKA (reference sequence). The CDR3 length is 16 residues. Trimming left V 3 bases short and J 0 bases short, with 16 bases between. The CDR3 here is CSASFRGRESTDTQYF. The CDR3 DNA reads TGCAGTGCTAGTTTTAGGGGGCGGGAGAGCACAGATACGCAGTATTTT.

This rearrangement joins TRBV7-3 to TRBJ1-2; D is perhaps TRBD1 (5 bases). CDR1 SGHTA and CDR2 FQGTGA come from the germline V gene. The CDR3 extends over 15 amino acids. V was trimmed by 5 bases and J by 7 bases, leaving 20 bases between them. CDR3 loop: CASSISGTALGGYTF. For the CDR3, the DNA is TGTGCCAGCAGCATTTCCGGGACGGCATTGGGTGGCTACACCTTC.

The rearrangement links TRBV5-4 to TRBJ1-4, with 8 bases aligning to TRBD1. Germline V gene sequence: CDR1 SGHNT, CDR2 YYREEE (reference sequence). This CDR3 region has 14 residues. Trimming took 0 bases from V and 6 from J; bases not matched to a gene: 1. The CDR3 here is CASSLGQGHEKLFF. Here the CDR3 DNA reads TGTGCCAGCAGCTTGGGACAGGGGCATGAAAAACTGTTTTTT.

The V and J genes are TRBV29-1 and TRBJ2-1; D might be TRBD2 (6 bases). Trimming left V 6 bases short and J 6 bases short, with 18 bases between. CDR1 is SQVTM and CDR2 is ANQGSEA in the germline V gene. This CDR3 is built from 14 residues. The CDR3 DNA reads as TGCAGCGTCGCTCGGAGGGCCCAAAGCAATGAGCAGTTCTTC. Protein sequence: CSVARRAQSNEQFF.

The V call is TRBV29-1, the J call TRBJ1-4, with D unresolved. There are 13 residues in the CDR3. V lost 4 bases and J 2 bases, leaving 8 bases between the germline ends. Per the germline V gene, CDR1 is SQVTM and CDR2 is ANQGSEA. The CDR3 bases are TGCAGCGTTGGGCGGGCTACTAATGAAAAACTGTTTTTT. Protein sequence: CSVGRATNEKLFF.

V is TRBV12-5 and J is TRBJ2-2; D gene uncertain. The CDR3 runs to 12 residues. Germline V lookup: CDR1 LGHNT, CDR2 FRNRAP. The V end was cut by 7 bases, the J end by 7 bases, with 10 bases between. The DNA for the CDR3 is TGTGCTAGTGCCCGACCGGACGGGGAGCTGTTTTTT. It is translated as CASARPDGELFF.

This sequence joins TRBV28 and TRBJ1-2; D is undetermined. In germline, CDR1 is MDHEN, CDR2 SYDVKM. CDR3 length: 12 residues. With 1 base removed from V and 8 bases from J, the gap between germline ends came to 8 bases. The CDR3 loop reads CASSLSGEGYTF. The CDR3 DNA sequence: TGTGCCAGCAGTTTATCCGGGGAGGGCTACACCTTC.

The rearrangement uses TRBV5-1 and TRBJ1-3; no clear D gene. The CDR3 totals 15 residues. Looked up from germline, CDR1 is SGHRS and CDR2 is YFSETQ. V lost 6 bases and J lost 0, with 13 bases in between. CDR3 sequence reads: CASTPEFASGNTIYF. The DNA for the CDR3 is TGCGCCAGCACCCCCGAATTTGCCTCTGGAAACACCATATATTTT.

The sample holds a few counts of this clone. V usage is TRBV6-5 and J usage is TRBJ1-1; possibly TRBD1 for D (5 bases). The CDR3 consists of 14 residues. Trimming removed 6 bases from V and 1 base from J, with 12 bases in between. Germline-derived CDR1 and CDR2 are MNHEY and SVGAGI. Written as DNA, the CDR3 is TGTGCCAGCAGACTCAGAGGGGCGAACACTGAAGCTTTCTTT. Encoded protein: CASRLRGANTEAFF.

The rearrangement uses TRBV7-9 and TRBJ1-2, with D possibly matching TRBD1 (6 bases). Germline V gene lookup returns CDR1 SEHNR and CDR2 FQNEAQ (reference sequence). CDR3 length equals 18 residues. Trimming took off 4 bases at V and 1 base at J, with 22 bases between the two ends. CDR3 coding DNA: TGTGCCAGCAGCTCCAACCTCGGCAGGGGACTACTTAACTATGGCTACACCTTC. Amino acids: CASSSNLGRGLLNYGYTF. The variable domain in full, completed from reference TRBV7-9 and TRBJ1-2, reads DTGVSQNPRHKITKRGQNVTFRCDPISEHNRLYWYRQTLGQGPEFLTYFQNEAQLEKSRLLSDRFSAERPKGSFSTLEIQRTEQGDSAMYLCASSSNLGRGLLNYGYTFGSGTRLTVV.

The V call is TRBV5-6, the J call TRBJ1-5; D remains unclear. V was shortened by 4 bases and J by 8 bases, with 10 bases between the two germline ends. The CDR3 is made up of 12 amino acids. Per the germline V gene, CDR1 is SGHDT and CDR2 is YYEEEE. CDR3 coding DNA: TGTGCCAGCAGCGAAGGCCAAAAGCCCCAGCATTTT. Protein: CASSEGQKPQHF.

The rearrangement joins TRBV19 to TRBJ2-2; D might be TRBD1 (5 bases). There are 15 residues in the CDR3. Looked up from germline, CDR1 is LNHDA and CDR2 is SQIVND (reference sequence). V dropped 6 bases and J dropped 4 bases, with 15 bases sitting between them. In DNA, the CDR3 is TGTGCCAGTAGAGCAGGGAATCCTGGCACCGGGGAGCTGTTTTTT. This gives the protein CASRAGNPGTGELFF.

CDR3 nucleotide sequence: TGTGCCAGCAGACTCGACAGGGGGTCCTACAATGAGCAGTTCTTC. Its translation: CASRLDRGSYNEQFF. This chain uses TRBV7-3 with TRBJ2-1; TRBD1 agrees at 9 bases. J lost 1 base, V lost 6 bases, and 4 bases had no gene match. Germline CDR1 and CDR2: SGHTA and FQGTGA. The CDR3 loop spans 15 amino acids.